The rows below give T cell receptor beta chains drawn from one sample of a study of tumor-infiltrating lymphocytes in glioblastoma multiforme. TCRdb used MiXCR to reprocess the multiplex PCR reads, holding one entry per CDR3 protein. The table shows 15,000 to 20,000 distinct CDR3 sequences, with 55% to 70% occurring only once. Sequencing was done on a sample of peripheral blood. All receptors come from a male donor with glioblastoma. CDR3s include the opening cysteine and the closing phenylalanine or tryptophan. The D gene is left open where the match is weak. Size is omitted from some rows. Given values are once, few, many or a class for expanded clones.

>TRBJ2-7|-|many|TRBV5-1
TGCGCCAGCAGCTCTTCGGGCCTCTCCTACGAGCAGTACTTC
CASSSSGLSYEQYF
>TRBJ2-5|TRBD2|-|TRBV29-1
TGCAGCGTTGAAGGACTAGCGGGAGAAAGAGGGTCGTTTGAGACCCGGTACTTC
CSVEGLAGERGSFETRYF
>TRBJ2-2|-|many|TRBV29-1
TGCAGCGTTGAAGCAGGGTATACCGGGGAGCTGTTTTTT
CSVEAGYTGELFF
>TRBJ2-3|TRBD1|many|TRBV29-1
TGCAGCGCCGAAGGGGGCTCGGATACGCAGTATTTT
CSAEGGSDTQYF
>TRBJ2-7|-|-|TRBV7-9
TGTGCCAGCAGCCAAGTCGGGACAACCTACGAGCAGAACTTC
CASSQVGTTYEQNF
>TRBJ2-6|-|few|TRBV11-2
TGTGCCAGCAGCTCGGGGGCCAACGTCCTGACTTTC
CASSSGANVLTF
>TRBJ2-3|TRBD1|-|TRBV20-1
TGCAGTGTCCCCGGTGGCACAGGGGGCCGCAGGTACACAGATACGCAGTATTTT
CSVPGGTGGRRYTDTQYF
>TRBJ2-7|-|-|TRBV11-2
TGTGCCAGCAGCTTAGATCTCGGGGCCTTGGAGCAGTATTTC
CASSLDLGALEQYF
>TRBJ2-3|-|-|TRBV6-6
TGTGCCAGCAGTCCTATTGGCGGGAATGGAGGAACGCAGTATTTT
CASSPIGGNGGTQYF
>TRBJ2-5|TRBD1|-|TRBV11-2
TGTGCCAACAGCATACCCCGGGACAGTCCCAAAGAGACCCAGTACTTC
CANSIPRDSPKETQYF
>TRBJ2-1|-|many|TRBV29-1
TGCAGCGTTCCAAGAGGAGGCCGGAACAATGAGCAGTTCTTC
CSVPRGGRNNEQFF
>TRBJ2-1|TRBD1|many|TRBV5-6
TGTGCCAGCAGCTGGAGTCCGGGACAGGGGACCAATGAGCAGTTCTTC
CASSWSPGQGTNEQFF
>TRBJ1-1|TRBD1|-|TRBV30
TGTGCCTGGGGTGAGGGACAGGGGGCGCTTTTTATGAACACTGAAGCTTTCTTT
CAWGEGQGALFMNTEAFF
>TRBJ2-1|TRBD1|few|TRBV11-1
TGTGCCAGCAGCTCGACAGGGGGCATGGGGAATGAGCAGTTCTTC
CASSSTGGMGNEQFF
>TRBJ1-1|-|-|TRBV29-1
TGCAGCGTTCGCGTCCAGAGTATGAACACTGAAGCGTTCTTT
CSVRVQSMNTEAFF
>TRBJ1-2|TRBD1|-|TRBV29-1
TGCAGCGTTCAGGGGGCTGGTGGCTACGCCTTC
CSVQGAGGYAF
>TRBJ2-2|-|-|TRBV11-2
TGCGCCAGCAGCTTAGTACTAAACACCAGGGAGCTGTTCTTT
CASSLVLNTRELFF
>TRBJ2-1|-|-|TRBV20-1
TGCAGTGCTAGACTGGAAGGAAGGTACAATGAGCAGTTCTTC
CSARLEGRYNEQFF
>TRBJ2-5|TRBD2|once|TRBV11-2
TGTGCCAGTGTAGGACTAGGGAAGACCCAGTACTTC
CASVGLGKTQYF
>TRBJ2-3|-|many|TRBV29-1
TGCAGCGTTGCCCCCAACGAAAGCACAGATACGCAGTATTTT
CSVAPNESTDTQYF
>TRBJ2-1|-|few|TRBV12-3/TRBV12-4
TGTGCCAGCAGTCCCCGGGCCTTTGAACAGCAGTTCTTC
CASSPRAFEQQFF
>TRBJ2-4|-|-|TRBV4-1
TGCGCCAGCAGTCTGGGGACAAGCAACATTCAGTACTTC
CASSLGTSNIQYF
>TRBJ2-7|-|-|TRBV18
TGTGCCAGCTCACCACCGTCGGGTTTGGGGGAGCAGTACTTC
CASSPPSGLGEQYF
>TRBJ2-1|TRBD2|medium-sized|TRBV20-1
TGCAGTGCTAGAGAGGGTAGCGGGAGCTCCTACAATGAGCAGTTCTTC
CSAREGSGSSYNEQFF
>TRBJ2-5|-|-|TRBV11-3
TGTGCCAGCAGCTCACCACTGGGGGGCAGGGAGACCCAGTACTTC
CASSSPLGGRETQYF
>TRBJ2-7|-|-|TRBV11-1
TGTGCCAGCAGCCCCACCAGGTGCTCTTACGAGCAGCACTTC
CASSPTRCSYEQHF
>TRBJ1-5|-|-|TRBV6-5
TGTGCCAGCAGTTACTCGTGGCAGCTCAATCAGCCCCAGCATTTT
CASSYSWQLNQPQHF
>TRBJ2-3|TRBD2|medium-sized|TRBV11-2
TGTGCCAGCAGCCCTGTAGCGGGAGGCGGCACAGATACGCAGTATTTT
CASSPVAGGGTDTQYF
>TRBJ2-1|TRBD2|-|TRBV20-1
TGCAGTGCTGAAGAAGCGGGAGGGCCCAATGAGCAGTTCTTC
CSAEEAGGPNEQFF
>TRBJ2-1|TRBD2|few|TRBV11-2
TGTGCCAGCAGCTTAGATCTCGGACTAGCGGGTTACAATGAGCAGTTCTTC
CASSLDLGLAGYNEQFF
>TRBJ1-2|TRBD1|-|TRBV18
TGTGCCAGCTCACCTGCCGGGACAGCGGGTAACTATGGCTACACCTTC
CASSPAGTAGNYGYTF
>TRBJ2-7|-|-|TRBV11-2
TGTGCCAGCAGCGCCTTTAGCGGTAGTCAGTCCTATGAGCAGTACTTC
CASSAFSGSQSYEQYF
>TRBJ2-2|-|-|TRBV5-1
TGCGCCAGCAACCCGGACATCGGGGAGCTGTTTTTT
CASNPDIGELFF
>TRBJ2-5|-|-|TRBV30
TGTGCCAGGAGTTTACGGAGCCAAGAGACCCAGTACTTC
CARSLRSQETQYF
>TRBJ1-5|TRBD1|-|TRBV28
TGTGCCAGCAGTTTATACAGGGGGTCCAGCAATCAGCCCCAGCATTTT
CASSLYRGSSNQPQHF
>TRBJ2-1|TRBD2|-|TRBV6-1
TGTGACAGCAGTGAGGGCGGGAGCGGCAAAAATAAGCAGTTCTTC
CDSSEGGSGKNKQFF
>TRBJ2-1|-|-|TRBV29-1
TGCAGCGCCGACGGAGGGGCGTATGAGCAGTTCTTC
CSADGGAYEQFF
>TRBJ2-1|TRBD2|-|TRBV11-2
TGTGCCAGCAGCTCCTCCCCCAGGTCAACACTAGCGGGGAACAATGAGCAGTTCTTC
CASSSSPRSTLAGNNEQFF
>TRBJ2-7|TRBD2|many|TRBV20-1
TGCAGTGCTAGTGAAGGACTAGCGGGAAACGAGCAGTACTTC
CSASEGLAGNEQYF